This T cell receptor (beta chain) was captured in a study of blood T cell repertoires in COVID-19. Donors were grouped by their self-reported clinical history. Losses at the gene ends were 4 bases for V and 0 bases for J; bases not matched to a gene: 9. The CDR3 length is 17 residues. CDR1 LNHDA and CDR2 SQIVND come from the germline V gene (reference sequence). This clone has just one count. Data came from immunoSEQ multiplex PCR; TCRdb stores just in-frame clones and leaves some out. The table shows around 260,000 clones, with 75% to 90% occurring only once. Sequenced input: PBMCs or T cells enriched from blood (not recorded which). The rearrangement uses TRBV19 and TRBJ1-5; 7 bases are shared with TRBD1. This clonotype was sampled from a woman aged 30 to 39 who had recovered from COVID-19. Here the CDR3 reads CASSTQDRVYSNQPQHF. DNA for the CDR3: TGTGCCAGTAGTACTCAAGACAGGGTGTATAGCAATCAGCCCCAGCATTTT.